The TCR beta chain under discussion was sequenced for a study of blood T cell repertoires in COVID-19. V was cut by 10 bases and J by 6 bases, with 17 bases left in between. The CDR3 length is 13 residues. CDR1 is MNHEY and CDR2 is SMNVEV in the germline V gene (reference sequence). This clone was counted only a few times. In the original processing: For nucleated cells, counts were estimated from reference gene primer amplification. Some clones are missing from TCRdb's copy, which holds only in-frame ones; the method was immunoSEQ multiplex PCR. The DNA was the basis for D and trimming; V, J and clone size are from that table. The repertoire consists of some 110,000 clones, with 75% to 90% occurring once and the leading ten covering approximately 4.2%.

The V call is TRBV27, the J call TRBJ2-3; D possibly corresponds to TRBD2 (5 bases). Sequencing was carried out using peripheral blood. The receptor's source is a man in his forties with acute or convalescent COVID-19. The CDR3, as DNA: TGTGCCACAAAACGGGGTTTCACGGATACGCAGTATTTT. Its translation: CATKRGFTDTQYF.